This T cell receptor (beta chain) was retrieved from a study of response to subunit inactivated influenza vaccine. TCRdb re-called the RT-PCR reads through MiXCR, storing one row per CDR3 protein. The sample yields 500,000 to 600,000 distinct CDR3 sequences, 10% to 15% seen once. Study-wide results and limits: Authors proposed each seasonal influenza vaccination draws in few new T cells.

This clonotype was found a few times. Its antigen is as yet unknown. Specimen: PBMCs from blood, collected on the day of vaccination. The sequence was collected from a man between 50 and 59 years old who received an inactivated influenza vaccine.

As DNA, the CDR3 is TGTGCCAGCAGTTTATTCATCGGCCGGAGGGCAGGGACGTACTTC. Protein: CASSLFIGRRAGTYF. The gene calls are TRBV28 and TRBJ2-4; possible D gene TRBD2, 6 bases. CDR3 length: 15 residues. Germline lookup yields CDR1 MDHEN and CDR2 SYDVKM. The V end lost 1 base, the J end lost 15 bases, and 22 bases lay between the germline ends.